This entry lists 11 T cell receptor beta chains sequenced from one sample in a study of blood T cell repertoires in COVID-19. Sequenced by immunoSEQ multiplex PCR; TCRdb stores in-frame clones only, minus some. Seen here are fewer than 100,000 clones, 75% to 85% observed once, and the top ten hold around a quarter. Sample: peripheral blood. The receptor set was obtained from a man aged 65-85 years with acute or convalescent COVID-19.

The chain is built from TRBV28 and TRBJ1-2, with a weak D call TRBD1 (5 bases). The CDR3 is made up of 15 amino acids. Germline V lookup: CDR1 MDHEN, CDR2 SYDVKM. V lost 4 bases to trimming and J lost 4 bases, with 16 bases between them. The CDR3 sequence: CASSSLGGGSYGYTF. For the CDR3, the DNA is TGTGCCAGCAGTTCCCTCGGGGGGGGTTCCTATGGCTACACCTTC.

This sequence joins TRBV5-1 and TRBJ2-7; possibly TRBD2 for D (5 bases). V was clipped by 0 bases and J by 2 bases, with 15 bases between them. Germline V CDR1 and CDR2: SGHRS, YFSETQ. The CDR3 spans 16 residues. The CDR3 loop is CASSLGVSEMTYEQYF. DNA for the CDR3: TGCGCCAGCAGCTTGGGAGTTAGCGAGATGACCTACGAGCAGTACTTC.

Written as DNA, the CDR3 is TGTGCCACCAGCAGTCACAGGGGGAGCACAGATACGCAGTATTTT. It encodes CATSSHRGSTDTQYF. This chain links TRBV15 with TRBJ2-3; TRBD1 agrees at 8 bases. V gave up 3 bases and J gave up 0 bases; unmatched junction bases: 2. CDR3 length: 15 amino acids. Germline CDR1 reads LNHNV; CDR2 reads YYDKDF (reference sequence).

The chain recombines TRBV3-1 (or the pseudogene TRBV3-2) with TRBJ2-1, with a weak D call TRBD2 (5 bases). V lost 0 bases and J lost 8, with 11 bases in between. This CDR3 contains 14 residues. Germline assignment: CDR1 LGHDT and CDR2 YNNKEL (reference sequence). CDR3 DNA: TGTGCCAGCAGCCAAGAGGGCCGGGGTGATGAGCAGTTCTTC. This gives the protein CASSQEGRGDEQFF.

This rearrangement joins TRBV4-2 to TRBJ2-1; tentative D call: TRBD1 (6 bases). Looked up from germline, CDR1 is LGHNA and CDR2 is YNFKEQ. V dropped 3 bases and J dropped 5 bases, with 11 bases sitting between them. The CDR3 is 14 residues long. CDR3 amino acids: CASSQGDTDNEQFF. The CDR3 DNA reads TGTGCCAGCAGCCAGGGGGACACCGACAATGAGCAGTTCTTC.

CDR3 DNA: TGTGCCAGCAGGACTAGCGGGAGCACAGATACGCAGTATTTT. It specifies CASRTSGSTDTQYF. This chain connects TRBV5-4 to TRBJ2-3, with 10 bases identical to TRBD2. This CDR3 comprises 14 residues. After removal of 5 bases from V and 0 bases from J, the junction contained 0 bases not matched to a gene. Germline V lookup: CDR1 SGHNT, CDR2 YYREEE (reference sequence).

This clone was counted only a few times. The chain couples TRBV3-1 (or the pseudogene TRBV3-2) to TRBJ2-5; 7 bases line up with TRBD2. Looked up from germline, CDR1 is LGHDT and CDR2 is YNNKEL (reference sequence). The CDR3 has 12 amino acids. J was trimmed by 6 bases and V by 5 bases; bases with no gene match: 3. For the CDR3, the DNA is TGTGCCAGCAGCGCGGGAGCGAAGACCCAGTACTTC. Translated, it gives CASSAGAKTQYF.

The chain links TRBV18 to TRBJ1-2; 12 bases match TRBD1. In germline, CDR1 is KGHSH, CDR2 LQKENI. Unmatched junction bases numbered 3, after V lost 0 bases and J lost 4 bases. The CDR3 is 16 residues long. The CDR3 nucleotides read TGTGCCAGCTCACCACCGGGGACAGGGGGCGGCTATGGCTACACCTTC. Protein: CASSPPGTGGGYGYTF.

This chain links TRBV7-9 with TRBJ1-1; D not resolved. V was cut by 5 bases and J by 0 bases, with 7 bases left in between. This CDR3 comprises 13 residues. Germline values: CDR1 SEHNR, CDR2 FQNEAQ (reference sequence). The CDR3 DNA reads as TGTGCCAGCAGCCAGGAGGTGAACACTGAAGCTTTCTTT. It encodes CASSQEVNTEAFF.

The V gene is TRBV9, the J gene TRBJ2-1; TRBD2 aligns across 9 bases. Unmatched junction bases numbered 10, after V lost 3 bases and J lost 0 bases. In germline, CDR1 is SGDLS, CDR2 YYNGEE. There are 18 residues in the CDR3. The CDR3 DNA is TGTGCCAGCAGCGATCGGGCGGGAGGGCCCAGCTCCTACAATGAGCAGTTCTTC. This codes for CASSDRAGGPSSYNEQFF.

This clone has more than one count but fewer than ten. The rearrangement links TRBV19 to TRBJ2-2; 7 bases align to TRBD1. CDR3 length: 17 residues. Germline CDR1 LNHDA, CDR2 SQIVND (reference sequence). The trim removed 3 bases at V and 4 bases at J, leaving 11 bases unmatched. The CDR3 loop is CASSMVGGSVATGELFF. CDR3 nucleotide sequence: TGTGCCAGTAGTATGGTAGGGGGCTCGGTCGCCACCGGGGAGCTGTTTTTT.